Listed below are T cell receptor beta chains from one sample, sequenced in a study of blood T cell dynamics during melanoma immunotherapy. The protocol was immunoSEQ multiplex PCR, while the TCRdb copy is restricted to in-frame clones and leaves out a portion. Of more than 10,000 clones listed, about 86% are singletons. Here the sequenced sample was blood, taken from a patient treated with checkpoint blockade. The source of these receptors is a human donor with melanoma. Both conserved end residues are part of each CDR3. D genes are given only for firm matches. Size tells how often a clone was seen (once, few, many) or the class of an expanded clone, and some rows leave it out.

TRBJ2-3	.	.	TRBV9	TGTGCCAGCAGCCCCCATTCTTGGGAGGGCACAGATACGCAGTATTTT	CASSPHSWEGTDTQYF
TRBJ2-6	.	.	TRBV5-1	TGCGCCAGCAGCTTGGGGTTTAGCGCTGGGGCCAACGTCCTGACTTTC	CASSLGFSAGANVLTF
TRBJ2-5	.	.	TRBV1	TGCACCAGCAGCCAAGAGACCGGACAAGAGACCCAGTACTTC	CTSSQETGQETQYF
TRBJ2-1	TRBD2	.	TRBV2	TGTGCCAGCAAGGCAGCGGGGGTTCTCAATGAGCAGTTCTTC	CASKAAGVLNEQFF
TRBJ2-1	TRBD2	.	TRBV27	TGTGCCAGCCGGAAAGGGACTAGCGGGACATACAATGAGCAGTTCTTC	CASRKGTSGTYNEQFF
TRBJ2-3	TRBD2	.	TRBV7-9	TGTGCCAGCACAACTAGCGGCACAGATACGCAGTATTTT	CASTTSGTDTQYF
TRBJ2-3	TRBD2	.	TRBV7-8	TGTGCCAGCAGCTTAGCAGAGGGACTAGCGTCGTATTTT	CASSLAEGLASYF
TRBJ2-7	.	.	TRBV9	TGTGCCAGCAGCGTAGGGGAGTCCCCCTACGAGCAGTACTTC	CASSVGESPYEQYF
TRBJ2-2	TRBD2	.	TRBV5-6	TGTGCCAGCAGCTTGGAGACTAGCGGGACCGGGGAGCTGTTTTTT	CASSLETSGTGELFF
TRBJ2-2	TRBD1	.	TRBV5-4	TGTGCCAGCAGCTTAAGAGGGGGCGACACCGGGGAGCTGTTTTTT	CASSLRGGDTGELFF
TRBJ2-1	.	.	TRBV5-1	TGCGCCAGCAGCTTGGTTCTAGCCAAGTCCAATGAGCAGTTCTTC	CASSLVLAKSNEQFF
TRBJ2-7	TRBD1	.	TRBV10-3	TGTGCCATCAGTGAATCCAGGGGGAACTACGAGCAGTACTTC	CAISESRGNYEQYF
TRBJ2-3	.	.	TRBV1	TGCACCAGCAGCCAAGATCTAACAATGCCATTCGTCGGAGATACGCAGTATTTT	CTSSQDLTMPFVGDTQYF
TRBJ1-4	.	.	TRBV5-8	TGTGCCAGCAGCTTGCTGGAACGAGAAAAACTGTTTTTT	CASSLLEREKLFF
TRBJ1-5	TRBD1	.	TRBV11-2	TGTGCCAGCAGCCAGGGGGATAACAATCAGCCCCAGCATTTT	CASSQGDNNQPQHF
TRBJ2-7	.	once	TRBV2	TGTGCCAGCAGTAGGGACCCGATCTCCGAGCAGTACTTC	CASSRDPISEQYF
TRBJ2-7	TRBD1	.	TRBV11-2	TGTGCCAGCAGCTACTCGACAGGGCCCTACGAGCAGTACTTC	CASSYSTGPYEQYF
TRBJ2-3	.	.	TRBV5-1	TGCGCCAGCAGCCCGGGCGGGGGCACAGATACGCAGTATTTT	CASSPGGGTDTQYF
TRBJ2-3	.	few	TRBV5-1	TGCGCCAGCAGCCCCCTTAACGACGCAGATACGCAGTATTTT	CASSPLNDADTQYF
TRBJ1-3	.	few	TRBV11-2	TGTGCCAGCAGCCCCATTAGGGAAGGAAACACCATATATTTT	CASSPIREGNTIYF
TRBJ2-7	.	.	TRBV6-5	TGTGCCAGCAGTGTAAAGGACAGATCGGCCGAGCAGTACTTC	CASSVKDRSAEQYF
TRBJ1-2	.	.	TRBV30	TGTGCCTGGAGTGTAACCCGCTATGGCTACACCTTC	CAWSVTRYGYTF
TRBJ2-1	TRBD1	.	TRBV11-1	TGTGCCAGCAGCTCCCCCGGGACAGGAAAAAATGAGCAGTTCTTC	CASSSPGTGKNEQFF
TRBJ1-3	.	.	TRBV2	TGTGCCAGCAGCGCACAGGGTGTCTCTGGAAACACCATATATTTT	CASSAQGVSGNTIYF
TRBJ1-2	.	.	TRBV7-9	TGTGCCAGCAGGACCCGACAGGATGGCTACACCTTC	CASRTRQDGYTF
TRBJ2-3	TRBD2	.	TRBV7-6	TGTGCCAGCAGCCCCTCCCCGGGACTAGTAACAGATACGCAGTATTTT	CASSPSPGLVTDTQYF
TRBJ2-6	TRBD2	.	TRBV11-2	TGTGCCAGCAGCTCCCGGACTAGCGGTATACTCTCTGGGGCCAACGTCCTGACTTTC	CASSSRTSGILSGANVLTF
TRBJ1-1	TRBD1	.	TRBV10-3	TGTGCCATCAGTGAGCAGACAGGGGGGACTGAAGCTTTCTTT	CAISEQTGGTEAFF
TRBJ1-2	TRBD1	.	TRBV7-2	TGTGCCAGCAGCCCGGACAGGGGCGGCTATGGCTACACCTTC	CASSPDRGGYGYTF
TRBJ2-1	.	.	TRBV5-6	TGTGCCAGCAGTTTTCTAGCCCACAATGAGCAGTTCTTC	CASSFLAHNEQFF
TRBJ2-7	TRBD2	.	TRBV6-1	TGTGCCAGCAGCTTCGGGGGAGGGAACGAGCAGTACTTC	CASSFGGGNEQYF
TRBJ2-3	.	.	TRBV7-6	TGTGCCAGCAGCTCATACATTAAAGAGTATTTT	CASSSYIKEYF
TRBJ1-2	.	.	TRBV30	TGTGCCTGGAGCGGGTCTTATGGCTACACCTTC	CAWSGSYGYTF
TRBJ1-2	.	.	TRBV25-1	TGTGCCAGCAGTGAGCAGGGGCCAAGATATGGCTACACCTTC	CASSEQGPRYGYTF
TRBJ1-5	.	.	TRBV7-9	TGTGCCAGCAGCCGCGGGTCCGATCAGCCCCAGCATTTT	CASSRGSDQPQHF
TRBJ1-6	TRBD1	.	TRBV5-6	TGTGCCAGCAGCCCGCCGGGACAGGGAAAATCACCCCTCCACTTT	CASSPPGQGKSPLHF
TRBJ2-4	.	.	TRBV6-5	TGTGCCAGCAGTTACTCGAACCAGGGTGCCAAAAACATTCAGTACTTC	CASSYSNQGAKNIQYF
TRBJ2-6	.	few	TRBV15	TGTGCCACCAGCAGAGATCCCAACTCTGGGGCCAACGTCCTGACTTTC	CATSRDPNSGANVLTF
TRBJ1-5	.	.	TRBV29-1	TGCAGCGTTGGACAGCGCAATCAGCCCCAGCATTTT	CSVGQRNQPQHF
TRBJ1-2	TRBD1	.	TRBV4-1	TGCGCCAGCAGCCAAGTAAACAGGGGGCATGGCTACACCTTC	CASSQVNRGHGYTF
TRBJ2-3	.	.	TRBV7-2	TGTGCCAGCAGCGTTTACGGAGATACGCAGTATTTT	CASSVYGDTQYF